The rows below give T cell receptor beta chains drawn from one sample of a study of response to subunit inactivated influenza vaccine. From the RT-PCR reads, TCRdb called clonotypes with MiXCR, one entry per CDR3 protein. Among 590,000 or so distinct CDR3 sequences listed, about 14% were seen once. The sample here was PBMCs from blood, taken 14 days before vaccination. Receptors were obtained from a man between 50 and 59 years old who received an inactivated influenza vaccine. Both conserved end residues are trimmed from each CDR3. D genes are given only for firm matches.

>.|TRBV4-1
ASSQSRGWYQF
>.|TRBV20-1
SATPSISDTQY
>.|TRBV5-5
ASSIDGTSGNTIY
>.|TRBV4-1
ASSHFPGLPGANVLT
>.|TRBV29-1
SVVYPSREQF
>.|TRBV5-1
ASGPLGQPQH
>.|TRBV12-3/TRBV12-4
ASSLFSGNTGELF
>TRBD2|TRBV14
ASSQGGGPIREQF
>.|TRBV27
ASSLDRKGNQPQH
>.|TRBV29-1
SVYETYEQY
>TRBD2|TRBV5-1
ASSPGLLYNEQF
>.|TRBV7-9
ASSMRGTNGYT
>.|TRBV28
ASSYGDIRAGELF